This T cell receptor (beta chain) originates from a study of vaccination and CD4 T cells after COVID-19. Overall study context: Cells were stimulated with overlapping spike peptide pools from SARS-CoV-2, HCoV-NL63, HCoV-OC43 and HCoV-229E.

Study findings and constraints: Looking at convalescent patients, a median about 86% of reactive clones were present only post-vaccination. Median SARS-CoV-2-reactive clonotype numbers went from roughly 21 to 40; this increase was not significant.

The germline V gene has CDR1 SNHLY and CDR2 FYNNEI. The length of the CDR3 is 17 residues. Regarding treatment: roughly ten-day PBMC culture with coronavirus spike peptide pools or control peptides (ViraFEST assay). Notes on this clonotype: No antigen is known for it. At one end the junction does not follow the germline gene, possibly because of a read error.

Researchers used the Oncomine TCR Beta short-read assay to sequence DNA from cultured CD4+ T cells. TCRdb re-derived calls from the PCR reads in MiXCR, one entry per CDR3 protein. There are 20,000 or so distinct CDR3 sequences in the sample; 55% to 60% occur only once, and around 9.7% lies in the top ten. The sample was CD4+ T cells from blood, cultured in vitro, taken after SARS-CoV-2 vaccination. This chain connects TRBV2 to TRBJ2-7; 14 nucleotides align to TRBD2. This TCR was sampled from a human donor who had recovered from COVID-19. The CDR3 coding sequence is TGTACCAGCACCCTAGGGACTAGCGGGAGTTTTTCCAACGAGCAGTACTTC. Translating gives CTSTLGTSGSFSNEQYF.